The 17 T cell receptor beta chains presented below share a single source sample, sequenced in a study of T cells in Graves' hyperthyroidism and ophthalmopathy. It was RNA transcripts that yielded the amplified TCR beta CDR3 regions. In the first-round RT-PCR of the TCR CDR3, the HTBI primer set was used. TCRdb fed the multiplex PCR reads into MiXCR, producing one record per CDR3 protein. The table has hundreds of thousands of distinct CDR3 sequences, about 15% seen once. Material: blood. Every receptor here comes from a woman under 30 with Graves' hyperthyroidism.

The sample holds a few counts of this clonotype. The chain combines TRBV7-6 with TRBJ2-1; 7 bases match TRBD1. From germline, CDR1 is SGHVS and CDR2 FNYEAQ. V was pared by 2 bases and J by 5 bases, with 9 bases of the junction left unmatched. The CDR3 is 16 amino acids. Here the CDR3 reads CASSLPTGTDNNEQFF. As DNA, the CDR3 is TGTGCCAGCAGCTTACCAACCGGGACAGATAACAATGAGCAGTTCTTC. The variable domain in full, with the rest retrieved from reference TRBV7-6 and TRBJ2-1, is GAGVSQSPRYKVTKRGQDVALRCDPISGHVSLYWYRQALGQGPEFLTYFNYEAQQDKSGLPNDRFSAERPEGSISTLTIQRTEQRDSAMYRCASSLPTGTDNNEQFFGPGTRLTVL.

CDR3 residues: CASSDKWTVQAYSNQPQHF. The CDR3 nucleotides read TGCGCCAGCAGTGATAAATGGACAGTCCAGGCGTATAGCAATCAGCCCCAGCATTTT. This chain uses TRBV4-3 with TRBJ1-5; D is possibly TRBD1 (6 bases). Germline CDR1 and CDR2: LGHNA and YSLEER. There are 19 residues in the CDR3. Trimming pared 6 bases from V and 0 bases from J, leaving 24 bases between.

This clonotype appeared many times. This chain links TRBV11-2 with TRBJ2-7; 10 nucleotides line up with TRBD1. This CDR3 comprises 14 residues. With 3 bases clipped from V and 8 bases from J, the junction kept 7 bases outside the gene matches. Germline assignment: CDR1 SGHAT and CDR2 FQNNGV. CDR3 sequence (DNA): TGTGCCAGCAGCTTCTCCGGGACAGGGGCTAAGCAGTACTTC. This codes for CASSFSGTGAKQYF.

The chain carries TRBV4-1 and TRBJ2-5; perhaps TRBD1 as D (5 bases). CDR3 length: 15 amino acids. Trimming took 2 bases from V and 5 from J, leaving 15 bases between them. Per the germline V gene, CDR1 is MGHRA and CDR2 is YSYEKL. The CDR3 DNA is TGCGCCAGCAGCCAATATCAGGGTTCAGCGGAGACCCAGTACTTC. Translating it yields CASSQYQGSAETQYF.

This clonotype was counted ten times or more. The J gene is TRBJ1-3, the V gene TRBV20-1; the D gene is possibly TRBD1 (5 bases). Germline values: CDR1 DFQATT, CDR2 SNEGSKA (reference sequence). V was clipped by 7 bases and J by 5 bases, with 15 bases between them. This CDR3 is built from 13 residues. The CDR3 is CSVTGTQRNTIYF. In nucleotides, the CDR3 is TGCAGTGTAACCGGGACTCAGAGAAACACCATATATTTT.

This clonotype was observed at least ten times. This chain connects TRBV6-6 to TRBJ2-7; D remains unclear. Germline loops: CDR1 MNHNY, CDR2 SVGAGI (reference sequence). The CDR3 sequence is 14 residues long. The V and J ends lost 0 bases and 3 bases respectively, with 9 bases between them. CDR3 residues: CASSYSGLNYEQYF. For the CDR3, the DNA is TGTGCCAGCAGTTACTCGGGTCTAAACTACGAGCAGTACTTC.

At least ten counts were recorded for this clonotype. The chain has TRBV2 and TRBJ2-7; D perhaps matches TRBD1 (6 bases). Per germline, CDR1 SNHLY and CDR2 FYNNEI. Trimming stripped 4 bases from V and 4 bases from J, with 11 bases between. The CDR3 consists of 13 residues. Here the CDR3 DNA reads TGTGCCAGCAGTGGGGTGACAGGTTACGAGCAGTACTTC. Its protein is CASSGVTGYEQYF.

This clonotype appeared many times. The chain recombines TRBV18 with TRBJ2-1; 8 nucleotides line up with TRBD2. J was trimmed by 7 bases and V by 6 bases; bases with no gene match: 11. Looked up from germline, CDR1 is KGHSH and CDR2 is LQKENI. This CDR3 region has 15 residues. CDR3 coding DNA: TGTGCCAGCTCGCTTCAGCGGGAGATGGTAAATGAGCAGTTCTTC. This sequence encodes CASSLQREMVNEQFF. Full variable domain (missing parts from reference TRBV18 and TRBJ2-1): NAGVMQNPRHLVRRRGQEARLRCSPMKGHSHVYWYRQLPEEGLKFMVYLQKENIIDESGMPKERFSAEFPKEGPSILRIQQVVRGDSAAYFCASSLQREMVNEQFFGPGTRLTVL.

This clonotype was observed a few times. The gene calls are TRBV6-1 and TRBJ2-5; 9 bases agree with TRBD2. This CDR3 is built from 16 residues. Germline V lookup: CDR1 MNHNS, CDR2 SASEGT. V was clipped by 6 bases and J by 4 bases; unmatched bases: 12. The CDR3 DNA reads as TGTGCCAGCAGCCCAGGACGGCGGGGGGGCCTAGAGACCCAGTACTTC. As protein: CASSPGRRGGLETQYF.

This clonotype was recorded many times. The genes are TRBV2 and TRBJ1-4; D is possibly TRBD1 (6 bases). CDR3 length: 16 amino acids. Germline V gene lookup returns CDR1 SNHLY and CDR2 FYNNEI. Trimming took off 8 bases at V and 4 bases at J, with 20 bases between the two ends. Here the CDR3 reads CASSGAAKGINEKLFF. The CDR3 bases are TGTGCCAGCTCAGGGGCAGCCAAGGGAATTAATGAAAAACTGTTTTTT.

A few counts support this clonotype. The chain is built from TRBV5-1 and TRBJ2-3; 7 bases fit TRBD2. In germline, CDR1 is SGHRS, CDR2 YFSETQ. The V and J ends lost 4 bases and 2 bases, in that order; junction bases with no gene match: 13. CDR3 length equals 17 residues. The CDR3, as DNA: TGCGCCAGCAGCCCCCGTCCTTCGGGGGGAGCCACAGATACGCAGTATTTT. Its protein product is CASSPRPSGGATDTQYF.

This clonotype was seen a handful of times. The DNA for the CDR3 is TGTGCCAGCAGTGGGCGGGGGGGACAGGGGGTCGCAGATACGCAGTATTTT. Translated, it gives CASSGRGGQGVADTQYF. The chain joins TRBV12-3 or TRBV12-4 to TRBJ2-3, with 11 bases that match TRBD1. The CDR3 has 17 amino acids. The J segment lost 4 bases and the V segment lost 5 bases, leaving 11 bases of the junction unmatched.

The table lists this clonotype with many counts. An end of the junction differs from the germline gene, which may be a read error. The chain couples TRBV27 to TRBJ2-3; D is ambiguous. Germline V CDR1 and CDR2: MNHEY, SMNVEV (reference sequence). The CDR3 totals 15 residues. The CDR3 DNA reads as TGTGCCAGCAGCTTATCTCGGTGGGGCACAGATACGCAGTATTTT. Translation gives CASSLSRWGTDTQYF.

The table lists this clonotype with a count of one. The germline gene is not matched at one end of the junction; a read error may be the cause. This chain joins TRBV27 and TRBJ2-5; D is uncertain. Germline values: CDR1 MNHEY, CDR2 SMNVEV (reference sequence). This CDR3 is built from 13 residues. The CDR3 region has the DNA TGTGCCGGCAGTTTATGGCCTTGGGAGACCCAGTACTTC. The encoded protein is CAGSLWPWETQYF.

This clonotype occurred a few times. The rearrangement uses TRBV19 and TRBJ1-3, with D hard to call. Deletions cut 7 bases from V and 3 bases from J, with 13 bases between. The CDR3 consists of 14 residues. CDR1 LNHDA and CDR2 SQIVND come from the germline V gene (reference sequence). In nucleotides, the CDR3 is TGTGCCAGTATTCGGGAAACAAATGGAAACACCATATATTTT. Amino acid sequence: CASIRETNGNTIYF.

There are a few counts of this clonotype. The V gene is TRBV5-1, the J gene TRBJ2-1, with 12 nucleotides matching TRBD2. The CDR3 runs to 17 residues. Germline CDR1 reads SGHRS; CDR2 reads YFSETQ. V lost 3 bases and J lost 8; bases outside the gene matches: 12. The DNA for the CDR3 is TGCGCCAGCAGCTCTACTAGCGGGAGGACTTCGGGGGATGAGCAGTTCTTC. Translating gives CASSSTSGRTSGDEQFF.

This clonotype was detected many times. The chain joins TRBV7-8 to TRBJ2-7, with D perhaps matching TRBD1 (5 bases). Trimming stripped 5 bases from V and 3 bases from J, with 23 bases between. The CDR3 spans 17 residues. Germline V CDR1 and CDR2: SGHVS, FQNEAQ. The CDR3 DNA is TGTGCCAGCAGCCCGCTCCAGGGAAAGGTGTACCGCTACGAGCAGTACTTC. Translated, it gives CASSPLQGKVYRYEQYF.